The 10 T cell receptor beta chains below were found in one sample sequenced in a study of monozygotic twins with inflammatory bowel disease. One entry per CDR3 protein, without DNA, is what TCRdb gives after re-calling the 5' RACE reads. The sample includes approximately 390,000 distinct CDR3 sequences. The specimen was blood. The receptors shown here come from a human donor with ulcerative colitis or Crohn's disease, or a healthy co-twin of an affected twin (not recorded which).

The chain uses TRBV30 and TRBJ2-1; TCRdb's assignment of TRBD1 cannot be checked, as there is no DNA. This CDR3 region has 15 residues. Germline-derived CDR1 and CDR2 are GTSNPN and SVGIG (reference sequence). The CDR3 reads CAWSWGQGGNDEQFF.

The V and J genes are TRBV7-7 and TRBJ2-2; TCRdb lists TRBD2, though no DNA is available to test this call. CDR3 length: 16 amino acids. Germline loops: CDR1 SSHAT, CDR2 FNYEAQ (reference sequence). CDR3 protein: CASSATGLAGTGELFF.

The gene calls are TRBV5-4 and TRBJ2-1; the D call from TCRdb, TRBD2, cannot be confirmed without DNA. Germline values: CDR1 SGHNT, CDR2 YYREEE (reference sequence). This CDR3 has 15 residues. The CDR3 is CASSSRLAIYNEQFF.

CDR3 region: CASSLRTGPYEQYF. This chain connects TRBV27 to TRBJ2-7. CDR1 MNHEY and CDR2 SMNVEV come from the germline V gene (reference sequence). CDR3 length: 14 residues.

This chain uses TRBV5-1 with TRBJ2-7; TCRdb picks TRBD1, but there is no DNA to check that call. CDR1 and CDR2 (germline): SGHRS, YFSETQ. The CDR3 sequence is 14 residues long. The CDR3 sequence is CASSLAPGANEQYF.

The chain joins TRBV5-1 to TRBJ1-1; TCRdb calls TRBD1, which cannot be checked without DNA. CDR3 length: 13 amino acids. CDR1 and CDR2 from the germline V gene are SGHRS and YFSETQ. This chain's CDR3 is CASTSGMNTEAFF.

The CDR3 reads CASSPEGAGGVILDSEAFF. V gene TRBV4-2 combines with J gene TRBJ1-1; the D call from TCRdb, TRBD1, cannot be confirmed without DNA. Germline-derived CDR1 and CDR2 are LGHNA and YNFKEQ. The CDR3 contains 19 residues.

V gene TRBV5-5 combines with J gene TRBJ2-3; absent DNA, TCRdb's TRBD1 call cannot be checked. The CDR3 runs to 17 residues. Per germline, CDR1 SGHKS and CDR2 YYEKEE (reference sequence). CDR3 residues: CASSPSGHLISTDTQYF.

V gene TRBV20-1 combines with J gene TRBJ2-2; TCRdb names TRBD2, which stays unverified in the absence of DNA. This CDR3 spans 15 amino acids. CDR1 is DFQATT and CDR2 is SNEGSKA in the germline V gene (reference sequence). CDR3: CSGLLAGGQVGELVF.

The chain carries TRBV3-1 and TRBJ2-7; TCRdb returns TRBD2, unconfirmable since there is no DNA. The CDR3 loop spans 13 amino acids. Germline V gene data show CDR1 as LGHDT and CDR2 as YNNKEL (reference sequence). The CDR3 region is CASSSGLVYEQYF.